This T cell receptor beta chain stems from a study of shared clonotypes between healthy human individuals. Trimming removed 5 bases from V and 0 bases from J; junction bases left unmatched: 11. Looked up from germline, CDR1 is SGHVS and CDR2 is FQNEAQ. The CDR3 sequence is 18 residues long. Sequencing was performed with immunoSEQ multiplex PCR; in TCRdb, only in-frame clones are kept and a portion is missing. Among around 2.5 million clones listed, approximately 93% were seen once. On this clone itself: Its antigen is unidentified.

Broader study findings: Larger estimated richness was generally recorded for naive subsets relative to memory subsets. A handful of donors had 5% to 6% of their naive CD4 clonotypes in common.

Nashville, Tennessee was home to all donors, who were Caucasian adults. J is TRBJ2-2 and V is TRBV7-8; 8 nucleotides align to TRBD2. The origin of this receptor is a man younger than 30 in good health. Some clones in this sample may be carry-over from other donors' samples. The sequencing sample was made of naive CD4+ T cells from PBMCs. Subset defined: CD45RA+ positively selected. The CDR3 reads CASSRPGLAGTNTGELFF. CDR3 in DNA: TGTGCCAGCAGCCGCCCTGGATTAGCGGGAACGAACACCGGGGAGCTGTTTTTT.